This TCR beta chain was recorded in a study of T cell responses to AZD1222 COVID-19 vaccine (dated by TCRdb to about 2021). About the study as a whole: Because spike-specific TCR depth and breadth did not differ between the two schedules, AZD1222 recipients who got a second dose at roughly 4 weeks were pooled with those who got a second dose at roughly 12 weeks. A total of approximately 240 trial participants underwent TCR sequencing, of whom some 210 received two doses of AZD1222 and some 26 received two doses of the MenACWY control vaccine. Trial participants were enrolled by age into subgroups of 18-55, 56-69 and 70-plus years, and around 150, 29 and 61 TCR-sequenced participants, respectively, were included in these subgroups. The investigation overall reported the following: Because no samples from the day 14 peak response were available, repertoires could be characterized only after the peak T cell response. Epitopes outside the regions mutated in the B.1.351 and B.1.1.7 variants were reportedly recognized by nearly half of the unique spike-specific TCRs. Only a handful of AZD1222 recipients were SARS-CoV-2 seropositive at baseline, limiting conclusions about previously exposed vaccinees. Vaccine-associated CD4 TCRs spanned the whole spike protein, with dominant responses in regions 160-218 and 743-854. A significant rise in spike-specific TCR breadth and depth was observed after two AZD1222 doses relative to day 0 and relative to MenACWY recipients. In the small 56-69-year group, the increase in depth fell short of significance, most likely because of low power. Most participants were white British and females outnumbered males, and the authors suggested that clonal diversity may have been underestimated.

CDR1 SGHKS and CDR2 YYEKEE were looked up in the germline V gene (reference sequence). There are 13 amino acids in the CDR3, from cysteine to phenylalanine inclusive. The kept DNA is CDR3 alone, 39 bases in frame from the first base. V is shortened by 5 bases, J by 7 bases, and the region joining them spans 12 bases. Concerning this clone: Its recognized antigen is unknown. Per-base quality was not reported, and no clone a single base away is much larger than it.

The CDR3 regions of human TCRbeta chains were analyzed by immunosequencing. The paper's processing steps were these. Repertoire TCRs were matched against a reference library of SARS-CoV-2-specific TCRs generated with the MIRA antigen-specificity platform. Breadth was defined as the fraction of unique TCRs that were SARS-CoV-2-associated. Depth was defined as the fraction of total T cells that were SARS-CoV-2-associated. Each spike-specific TCR was assigned to its reactive spike region and to a CD4 or CD8 class using the MIRA data. Log10-transformed breadth and depth values were compared by one-way ANOVA with Sidak's multiple comparisons tests. In its TCRdb copy, this immuneACCESS table keeps in-frame sequences only and misses some clones. Where compared with another copy, unresolved V genes explain less than half of these, and the others have no known cause. V, J and clone size were drawn from that table, and D and trimming were deduced from the DNA. In all, the sample holds under 100,000 clones, and approximately 90% of those were seen once. The ten biggest clones cover 2.8% of the sample.

This specimen's time point label, interpreted: baseline before first vaccination. Samples from vaccinated people were obtained from the UK trials COV001 and COV002, which included a single-blind randomized controlled phase 2/3 trial of AZD1222 (ChAdOx1 nCoV-19) in healthy adults. For TCRbeta chain sequencing, PBMC samples were collected from trial participants at day 0 and at day 28 after the second dose. The rearranged chain carries TRBV5-5 and TRBJ1-4; the D gene is unclear. The TCR originated in an adult in good health. Sample: peripheral blood, taken on day 0 of AZD1222 vaccination. The CDR3 region has the sequence CASRPSISEKLFF. The nucleotide sequence is given as TGTGCCAGCAGACCAAGTATAAGTGAAAAACTGTTTTTT.